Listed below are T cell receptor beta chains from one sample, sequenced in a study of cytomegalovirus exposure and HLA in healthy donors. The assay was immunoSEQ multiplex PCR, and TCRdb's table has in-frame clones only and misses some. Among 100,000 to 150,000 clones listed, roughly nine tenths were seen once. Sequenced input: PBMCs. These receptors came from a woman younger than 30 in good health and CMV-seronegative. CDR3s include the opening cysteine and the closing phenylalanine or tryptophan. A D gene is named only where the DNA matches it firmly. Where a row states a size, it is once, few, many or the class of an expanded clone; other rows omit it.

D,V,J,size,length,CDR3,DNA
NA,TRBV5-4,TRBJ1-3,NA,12,CASSHDRNTIYF,TGTGCCAGCAGCCACGACAGAAACACCATATATTTT
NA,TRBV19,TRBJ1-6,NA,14,CASTPRGTFSPLHF,TGTGCCAGTACCCCTCGCGGGACGTTTTCACCCCTCCACTTT
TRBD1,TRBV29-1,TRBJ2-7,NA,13,CSAYGTDSYEQYF,TGCAGCGCCTACGGGACAGACTCCTACGAGCAGTACTTC
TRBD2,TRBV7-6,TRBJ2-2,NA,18,CASSPSGGGGSVAGELFF,TGTGCCAGCAGCCCCTCGGGCGGCGGGGGGAGCGTCGCCGGGGAGCTGTTTTTT
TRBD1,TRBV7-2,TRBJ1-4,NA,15,CASSLGRGQGEKLFF,TGTGCCAGCAGCTTAGGAAGGGGGCAAGGGGAAAAACTGTTTTTT
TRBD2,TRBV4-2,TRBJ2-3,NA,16,CASSQDASGGTDTQYF,TGTGCCAGCAGCCAAGATGCTAGCGGAGGCACAGATACGCAGTATTTT
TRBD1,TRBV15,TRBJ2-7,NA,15,CATSRGTGGSYEQYF,TGTGCCACCAGCAGAGGTACAGGGGGCTCCTACGAGCAGTACTTC
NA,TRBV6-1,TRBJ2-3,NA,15,CASSDRQDVMDTQYF,TGTGCCAGCAGTGATCGACAGGACGTGATGGATACGCAGTATTTT
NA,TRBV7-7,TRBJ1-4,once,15,CASSPGFSRNEKLFF,TGTGCCAGCAGCCCTGGTTTCTCCAGAAATGAAAAACTGTTTTTT
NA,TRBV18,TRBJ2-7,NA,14,CASSPVGVSDEQYF,TGTGCCAGCTCACCAGTGGGAGTGAGCGACGAGCAGTACTTC
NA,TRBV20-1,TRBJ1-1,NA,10,CSARQTEAFF,TGCAGTGCTAGACAAACTGAAGCTTTCTTT
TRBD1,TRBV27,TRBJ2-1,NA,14,CASRGQGARNEQFF,TGTGCCAGCAGGGGACAGGGGGCGAGAAATGAGCAGTTCTTC
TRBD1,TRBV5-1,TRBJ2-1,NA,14,CASSLGQGFSEQFF,TGCGCCAGCAGCTTGGGACAGGGATTCAGTGAGCAGTTCTTC
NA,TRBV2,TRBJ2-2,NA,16,CASRGGREISTGELFF,TGTGCCAGCAGGGGAGGAAGGGAGATATCGACCGGGGAGCTGTTTTTT
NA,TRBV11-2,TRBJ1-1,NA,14,CASSFDTSGTEAFF,TGTGCCAGCAGCTTCGACACCTCGGGGACTGAAGCTTTCTTT
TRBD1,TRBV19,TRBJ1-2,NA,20,CASSILPIQPGQGWAYGYTF,TGTGCCAGTAGTATATTACCGATTCAACCGGGACAGGGATGGGCCTATGGCTACACCTTC
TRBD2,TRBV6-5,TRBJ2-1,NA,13,CASTAGGMYEQFF,TGTGCCAGCACGGCGGGGGGGATGTATGAGCAGTTCTTC
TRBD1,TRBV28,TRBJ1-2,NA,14,CASSTRQGYYGYTF,TGTGCCAGCAGTACGCGACAGGGCTACTATGGCTACACCTTC
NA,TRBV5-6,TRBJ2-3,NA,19,CASRSRTFRPGSIGDTQYF,TGTGCCAGCCGAAGCCGAACCTTCCGCCCCGGATCAATCGGGGATACGCAGTATTTT
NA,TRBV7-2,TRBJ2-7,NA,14,CASSLSDVTYEQYF,TGTGCCAGCAGCTTAAGCGACGTCACCTACGAGCAGTACTTC
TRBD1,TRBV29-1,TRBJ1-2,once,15,CSVDLRTGTPDGYTF,TGCAGCGTTGACCTCAGGACAGGGACGCCGGATGGCTACACCTTC
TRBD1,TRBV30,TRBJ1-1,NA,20,CAWSAGGLRGRSPERTEAFF,TGTGCCTGGAGTGCCGGAGGGCTCAGGGGGCGCTCCCCTGAGAGGACTGAAGCTTTCTTT
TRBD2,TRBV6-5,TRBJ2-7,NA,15,CASSFLAGAEGEQYF,TGTGCCAGCAGTTTCCTAGCGGGAGCGGAGGGCGAGCAGTACTTC
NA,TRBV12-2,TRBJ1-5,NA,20,CASRLEQHTEPVNSNQPQHF,TGTGCAAGTCGCTTAGAGCAACATACAGAACCCGTAAATAGCAATCAGCCCCAGCATTTT
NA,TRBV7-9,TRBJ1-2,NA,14,CASSPVVGQPVYTF,TGTGCCAGCAGCCCGGTAGTTGGACAGCCAGTCTACACCTTC
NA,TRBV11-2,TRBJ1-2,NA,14,CASSSPGEEGVDTF,TGTGCCAGCAGCTCCCCCGGTGAGGAAGGGGTTGACACCTTC
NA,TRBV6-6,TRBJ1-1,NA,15,CASIEAGDNLAEAFF,TGTGCCAGCATAGAGGCAGGGGATAATCTCGCTGAAGCTTTCTTT
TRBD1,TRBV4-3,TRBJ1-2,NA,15,CASSQSMGQVYGYTF,TGCGCCAGCAGCCAATCTATGGGACAGGTCTATGGCTACACCTTC
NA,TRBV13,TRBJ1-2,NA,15,CASSFAGKLPYGYTF,TGTGCCAGCAGCTTCGCGGGGAAATTACCCTATGGCTACACCTTC
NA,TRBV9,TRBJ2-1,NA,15,CASTSRGSSYNEQFF,TGTGCCAGCACTTCTCGGGGGAGCAGCTACAATGAGCAGTTCTTC
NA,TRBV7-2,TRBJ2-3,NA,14,CASSLVEGTDTQYF,TGTGCCAGCAGCTTAGTGGAGGGAACAGATACGCAGTATTTT
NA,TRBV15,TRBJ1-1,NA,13,CATSRDLSSEAFF,TGTGCCACCAGCAGAGATCTCTCTTCGGAAGCTTTCTTT
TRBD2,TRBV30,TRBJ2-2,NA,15,CAWSIGLVSGGELFF,TGTGCCTGGAGTATCGGACTAGTGAGCGGCGGGGAGCTGTTTTTT
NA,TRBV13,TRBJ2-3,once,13,CASSPPSTDTQYF,TGTGCCAGCAGCCCCCCGAGCACAGATACGCAGTATTTT
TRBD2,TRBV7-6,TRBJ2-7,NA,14,CASSFSSGRGEQYF,TGTGCCAGCAGCTTTTCTAGCGGGAGGGGTGAGCAGTACTTC
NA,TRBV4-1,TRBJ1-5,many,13,CASSGTRDQPQHF,TGCGCCAGCAGTGGGACTCGCGATCAGCCCCAGCATTTT
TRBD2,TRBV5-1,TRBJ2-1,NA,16,CASGLAGGVNYNEQFF,TGCGCCAGCGGACTAGCGGGAGGGGTAAACTACAATGAGCAGTTCTTC
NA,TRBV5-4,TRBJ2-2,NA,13,CASSLGVTGELFF,TGTGCCAGCAGCTTGGGAGTAACCGGGGAGCTGTTTTTT
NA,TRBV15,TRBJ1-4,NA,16,CATSRDLGATNEKLFF,TGTGCCACCAGCAGAGATCTTGGAGCAACTAATGAAAAACTGTTTTTT
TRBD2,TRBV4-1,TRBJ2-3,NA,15,CASSFLAGTTDTQYF,TGCGCCAGCAGTTTCTTAGCGGGCACAACAGATACGCAGTATTTT
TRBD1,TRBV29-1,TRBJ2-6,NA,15,CNVGQGSSGANVLTF,TGCAACGTTGGACAGGGTAGCTCTGGGGCCAACGTCCTGACTTTC
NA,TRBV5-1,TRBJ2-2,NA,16,CASSSANSLNTGELFF,TGCGCCAGCAGCTCGGCTAACAGCTTGAACACCGGGGAGCTGTTTTTT
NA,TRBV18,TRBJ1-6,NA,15,CASSPFEGQNSPLHF,TGTGCCAGCTCACCTTTTGAAGGACAGAATTCACCCCTCCACTTT
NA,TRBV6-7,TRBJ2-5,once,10,CASWRETQYF,TGTGCCAGTTGGCGGGAGACCCAGTACTTC
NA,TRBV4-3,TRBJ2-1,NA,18,CASSQDRPAGTTYNEQFF,TGCGCCAGCAGCCAAGATCGGCCAGCGGGGACAACCTACAATGAGCAGTTCTTC
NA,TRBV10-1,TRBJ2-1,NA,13,CASSTEWAAEQFF,TGCGCCAGCAGTACTGAATGGGCAGCTGAGCAGTTCTTC
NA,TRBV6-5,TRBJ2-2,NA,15,CASSYSDSSTGELFF,TGTGCCAGCAGTTACTCCGACAGTTCCACCGGGGAGCTGTTTTTT
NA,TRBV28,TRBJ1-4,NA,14,CASSSLAGREKLFF,TGTGCCAGCAGTTCCCTGGCAGGGAGGGAAAAACTGTTTTTT
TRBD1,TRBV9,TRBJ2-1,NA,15,CASSVAGQGQFEQFF,TGTGCCAGCAGCGTAGCAGGACAGGGACAATTTGAGCAGTTCTTC
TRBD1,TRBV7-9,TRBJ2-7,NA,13,CATMGQGFYEQYF,TGTGCCACCATGGGACAGGGGTTTTACGAGCAGTACTTC